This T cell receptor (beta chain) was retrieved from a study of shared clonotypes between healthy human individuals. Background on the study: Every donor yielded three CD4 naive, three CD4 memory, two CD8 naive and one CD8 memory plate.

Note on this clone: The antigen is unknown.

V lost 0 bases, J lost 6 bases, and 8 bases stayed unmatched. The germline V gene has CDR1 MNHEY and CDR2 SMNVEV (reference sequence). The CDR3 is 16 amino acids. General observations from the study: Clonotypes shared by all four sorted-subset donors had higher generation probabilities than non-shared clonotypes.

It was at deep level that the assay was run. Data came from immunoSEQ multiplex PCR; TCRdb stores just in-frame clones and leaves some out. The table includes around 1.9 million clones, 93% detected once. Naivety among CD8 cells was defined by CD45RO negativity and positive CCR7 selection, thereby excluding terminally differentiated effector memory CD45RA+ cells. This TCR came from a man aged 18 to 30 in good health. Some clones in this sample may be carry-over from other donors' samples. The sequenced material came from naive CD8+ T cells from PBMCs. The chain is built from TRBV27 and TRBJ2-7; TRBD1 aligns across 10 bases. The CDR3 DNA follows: TGTGCCAGCAGTTTATCGACCGGGACAGGGGCCTTCGAGCAGTACTTC. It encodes CASSLSTGTGAFEQYF.